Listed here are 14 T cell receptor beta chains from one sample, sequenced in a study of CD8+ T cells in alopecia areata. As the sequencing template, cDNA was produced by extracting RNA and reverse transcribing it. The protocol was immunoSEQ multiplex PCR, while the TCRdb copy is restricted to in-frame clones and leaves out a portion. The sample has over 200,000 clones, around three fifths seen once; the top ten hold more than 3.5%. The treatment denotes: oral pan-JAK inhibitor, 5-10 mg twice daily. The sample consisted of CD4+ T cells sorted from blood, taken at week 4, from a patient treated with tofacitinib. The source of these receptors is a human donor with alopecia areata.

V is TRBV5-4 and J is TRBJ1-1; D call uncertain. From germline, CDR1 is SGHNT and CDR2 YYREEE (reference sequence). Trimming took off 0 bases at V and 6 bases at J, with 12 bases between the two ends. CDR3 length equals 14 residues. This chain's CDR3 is CASSLGSGIAEAFF. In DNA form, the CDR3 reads TGTGCCAGCAGCTTGGGATCGGGAATCGCTGAAGCTTTCTTT.

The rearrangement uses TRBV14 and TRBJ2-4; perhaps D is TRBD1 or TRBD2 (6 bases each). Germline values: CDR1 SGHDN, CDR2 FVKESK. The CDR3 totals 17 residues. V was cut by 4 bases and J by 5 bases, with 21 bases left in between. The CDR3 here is CASSRDQGTGVQNIQYF. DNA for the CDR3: TGTGCCAGCAGCCGAGACCAGGGGACTGGTGTCCAAAACATTCAGTACTTC.

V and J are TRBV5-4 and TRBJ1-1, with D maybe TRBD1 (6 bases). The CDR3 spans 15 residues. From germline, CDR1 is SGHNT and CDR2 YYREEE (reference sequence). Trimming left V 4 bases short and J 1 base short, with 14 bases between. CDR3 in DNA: TGTGCCAGCAGCATGGGGGGGGCCGAGAACACTGAAGCTTTCTTT. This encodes CASSMGGAENTEAFF.

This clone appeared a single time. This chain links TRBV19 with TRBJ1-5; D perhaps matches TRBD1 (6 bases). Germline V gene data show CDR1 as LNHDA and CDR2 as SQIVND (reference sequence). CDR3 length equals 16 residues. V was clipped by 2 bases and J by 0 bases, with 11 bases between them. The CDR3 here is CASSISGTHSNQPQHF. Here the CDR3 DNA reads TGTGCCAGTAGTATATCGGGGACACATAGCAATCAGCCCCAGCATTTT.

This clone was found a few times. CDR3 in amino acids: CAIRDRGSQPQHF. DNA for the CDR3: TGTGCCATCAGGGACAGGGGTAGTCAGCCCCAGCATTTT. The chain combines TRBV10-3 with TRBJ1-5, with 9 bases lining up with TRBD1. The CDR3 runs 13 residues. The V and J ends lost 6 bases and 6 bases, in that order; junction bases with no gene match: 3. Germline CDR1 reads ENHRY; CDR2 reads SYGVKD.

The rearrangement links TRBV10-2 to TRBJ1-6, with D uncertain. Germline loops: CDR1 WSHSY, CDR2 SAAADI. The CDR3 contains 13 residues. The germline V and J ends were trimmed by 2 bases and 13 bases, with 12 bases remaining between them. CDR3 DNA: TGCGCCAGCAGTGAGCAATCTTTTGGGCCCCTCCACTTT. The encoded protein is CASSEQSFGPLHF.

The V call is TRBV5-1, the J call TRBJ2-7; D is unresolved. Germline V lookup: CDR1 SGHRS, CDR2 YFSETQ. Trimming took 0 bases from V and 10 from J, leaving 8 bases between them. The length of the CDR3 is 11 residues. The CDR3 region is CASSLEARQYF. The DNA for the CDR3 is TGCGCCAGCAGCTTGGAGGCCCGTCAGTACTTC. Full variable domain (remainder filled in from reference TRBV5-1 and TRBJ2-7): KAGVTQTPRYLIKTRGQQVTLSCSPISGHRSVSWYQQTPGQGLQFLFEYFSETQRNKGNFPGRFSGRQFSNSRSEMNVSTLELGDSALYLCASSLEARQYFGPGTRLTVT.

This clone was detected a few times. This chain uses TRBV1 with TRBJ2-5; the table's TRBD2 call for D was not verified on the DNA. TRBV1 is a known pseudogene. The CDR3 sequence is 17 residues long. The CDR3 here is CTSSILPLAGGKETQYF. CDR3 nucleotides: TGCACCAGCAGCATCTTGCCCCTAGCGGGGGGAAAAGAGACCCAGTACTTC.

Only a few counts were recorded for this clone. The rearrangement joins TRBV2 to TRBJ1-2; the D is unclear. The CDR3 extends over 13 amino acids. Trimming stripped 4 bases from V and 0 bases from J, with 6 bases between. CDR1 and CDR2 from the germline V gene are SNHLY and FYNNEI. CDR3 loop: CASSVQANYGYTF. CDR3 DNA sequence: TGTGCCAGCAGTGTACAAGCTAACTATGGCTACACCTTC.

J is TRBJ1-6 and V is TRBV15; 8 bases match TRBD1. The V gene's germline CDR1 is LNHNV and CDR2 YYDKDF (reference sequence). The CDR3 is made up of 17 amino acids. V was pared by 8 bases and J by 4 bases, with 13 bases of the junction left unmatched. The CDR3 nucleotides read TGTGCCACCGCGACGGACAGGGATAGTCTATATAATTCACCCCTCCACTTT. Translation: CATATDRDSLYNSPLHF.

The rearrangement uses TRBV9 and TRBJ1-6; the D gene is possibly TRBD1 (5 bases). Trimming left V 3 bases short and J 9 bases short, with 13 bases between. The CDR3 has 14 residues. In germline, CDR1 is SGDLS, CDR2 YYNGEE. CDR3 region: CASSEQVLGSPLHF. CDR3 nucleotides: TGTGCCAGCAGCGAACAGGTCCTGGGTTCACCCCTCCACTTT.

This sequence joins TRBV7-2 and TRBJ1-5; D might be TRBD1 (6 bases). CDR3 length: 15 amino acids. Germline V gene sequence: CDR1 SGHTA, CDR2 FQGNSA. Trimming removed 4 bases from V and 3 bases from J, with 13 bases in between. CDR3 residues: CASSSQGVVNQPQHF. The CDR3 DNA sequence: TGTGCCAGCAGCTCACAGGGTGTTGTCAATCAGCCCCAGCATTTT. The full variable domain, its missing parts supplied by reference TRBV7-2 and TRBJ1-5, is GAGVSQSPSNKVTEKGKDVELRCDPISGHTALYWYRQSLGQGLEFLIYFQGNSAPDKSGLPSDRFSAERTGGSVSTLTIQRTQQEDSAVYLCASSSQGVVNQPQHFGDGTRLSIL.

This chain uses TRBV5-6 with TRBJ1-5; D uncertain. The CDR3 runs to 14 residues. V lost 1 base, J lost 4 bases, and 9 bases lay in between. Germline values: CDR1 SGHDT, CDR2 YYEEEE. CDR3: CASSLRAANQPQHF. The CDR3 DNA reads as TGTGCCAGCAGCTTGAGGGCGGCAAATCAGCCCCAGCATTTT.

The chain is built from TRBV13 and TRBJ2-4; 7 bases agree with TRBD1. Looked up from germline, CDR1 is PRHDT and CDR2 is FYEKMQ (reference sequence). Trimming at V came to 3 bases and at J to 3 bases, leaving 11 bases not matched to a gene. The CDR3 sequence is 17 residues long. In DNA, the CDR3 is TGTGCCAGCAGCTTGGCCCGACAGGGCTATGTCAAAAACATTCAGTACTTC. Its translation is CASSLARQGYVKNIQYF.